This entry lists 14 T cell receptor beta chains sequenced from one sample in a study of regulatory T cells in long-lasting Graves disease. Time point indicated: newly diagnosed GD, antithyroid drugs for less than 3 months. From PBMCs, RNA was extracted and then used to make the TCR library. Construction of the TCR beta libraries employed iRepertoire HTBI primers in conjunction with Arm-PCR of CDR3 regions. TCRdb re-derived calls from the multiplex PCR reads in MiXCR, one entry per CDR3 protein. The repertoire holds approximately 480,000 distinct CDR3 sequences, with about a sixth as singletons. These data were likewise used in another study, on T cells in Graves' hyperthyroidism and ophthalmopathy.

The specimen was peripheral blood mononuclear cells (PBMCs), collected at new diagnosis, from a patient treated with antithyroid drugs. Every receptor here comes from a man aged 40-55 years with Graves disease.

This chain links TRBV29-1 with TRBJ2-3, with D perhaps matching TRBD2 (7 bases). The length of the CDR3 is 13 residues. V dropped 5 bases and J dropped 3 bases, with 12 bases sitting between them. The V gene's germline CDR1 is SQVTM and CDR2 ANQGSEA. The CDR3, as DNA: TGCAGCGTTCTAGAGGGGGGGACAGATACGCAGTATTTT. Its translation is CSVLEGGTDTQYF.

V and J are TRBV20-1 and TRBJ1-6; TRBD1 matches 8 bases. The CDR3 sequence is 16 residues long. Germline V CDR1 and CDR2: DFQATT, SNEGSKA (reference sequence). V dropped 3 bases and J dropped 7; count of bases not matched to a gene: 11. CDR3 region: CSASGARGRRNSPLHF. In DNA, the CDR3 is TGCAGTGCTAGTGGGGCCAGGGGGCGAAGGAATTCACCCCTCCACTTT.

The table lists this clonotype with many counts. This sequence joins TRBV6-1 and TRBJ2-7; 12 bases line up with TRBD2. The germline gives CDR1 MNHNS, CDR2 SASEGT. The CDR3 runs to 16 residues. The junction had 12 bases not matched to a gene; V was cut back by 6 bases and J by 6 bases. The CDR3 region is CASSRTSGIQGLEQYF. CDR3 DNA sequence: TGTGCCAGCAGCCGGACTAGCGGGATACAGGGCCTCGAGCAGTACTTC.

The gene calls are TRBV28 and TRBJ2-3; 12 bases align to TRBD2. CDR1 is MDHEN and CDR2 is SYDVKM in the germline V gene. The CDR3 contains 14 residues. With V trimmed by 2 bases and J by 12 bases, 6 bases remained unmatched. As DNA, the CDR3 is TGTGCCAGCAGTTTAATTCTAGCGGGAGGGCCTCAGTATTTT. Translation: CASSLILAGGPQYF.

This clonotype was counted at least ten times. The CDR3 here is CASRPGQGEAFF. The CDR3 DNA sequence: TGTGCCAGCAGGCCCGGACAGGGAGAAGCTTTCTTT. V and J are TRBV28 and TRBJ1-1; 8 nucleotides agree with TRBD1. Germline V gene lookup returns CDR1 MDHEN and CDR2 SYDVKM. After removal of 6 bases from V and 8 bases from J, the junction contained 5 bases not matched to a gene. The CDR3 loop spans 12 amino acids.

The chain carries TRBV4-2 and TRBJ2-1; perhaps TRBD1 as D (5 bases). CDR3 length equals 14 residues. CDR1 and CDR2 from the germline V gene are LGHNA and YNFKEQ. Between the trimmed V and J ends, which lost 4 bases and 8 bases, there was a span of 15 bases. CDR3 amino acids: CASSLNQGVDEQFF. CDR3 sequence (DNA): TGTGCCAGCAGCCTTAACCAGGGCGTAGATGAGCAGTTCTTC.

This clonotype occurred many times. The chain couples TRBV20-1 to TRBJ2-3, with TRBD2 matching 7 bases. The DNA end is more similar to TRBJ2-7, so the J call may be wrong. CDR1 is DFQATT and CDR2 is SNEGSKA in the germline V gene (reference sequence). The CDR3 contains 12 residues. The CDR3 reads CSARDRREGQYF. The CDR3 DNA reads TGCAGTGCTAGAGATCGGAGGGAGGGACAGTACTTC.

In regard to this clonotype: This may be a read error, as it is one base from a much larger clone. The genes are TRBV9 and TRBJ2-1; the D gene is possibly TRBD1 (6 bases). This CDR3 contains 15 residues. CDR1 and CDR2 (germline): SGDLS, YYNGEE. The DNA for the CDR3 is TGTGCCAGCAGCGTAGCAGGGGCAGCAGGCAATGAGCAGCTCTTC. Its translation is CASSVAGAAGNEQLF.

This clonotype occurred many times. The chain carries TRBV20-1 and TRBJ2-7, with 7 positions matching TRBD1. CDR3 size: 14 residues. Germline V gene sequence: CDR1 DFQATT, CDR2 SNEGSKA (reference sequence). J lost 0 bases, V lost 6 bases, and 8 bases had no gene match. Written as DNA, the CDR3 is TGCAGTGCGAGGGACAGTTCGAACTCCTACGAGCAGTACTTC. As protein: CSARDSSNSYEQYF.

This clonotype was counted many times. This chain uses TRBV30 with TRBJ2-1; 7 nucleotides line up with TRBD2. Germline CDR1 reads GTSNPN; CDR2 reads SVGIG (reference sequence). With 6 bases clipped from V and 0 bases from J, the junction kept 8 bases outside the gene matches. CDR3 length equals 15 residues. In nucleotides, the CDR3 is TGTGCCTGCTACCCAGCGGGAAGCTCCTACAATGAGCAGTTCTTC. It yields the protein CACYPAGSSYNEQFF.

This clonotype was detected many times. The chain recombines TRBV28 with TRBJ2-7; 9 bases line up with TRBD1. CDR3 length: 17 residues. V dropped 4 bases and J dropped 2; count of bases not matched to a gene: 12. Germline values: CDR1 MDHEN, CDR2 SYDVKM. In DNA, the CDR3 is TGTGCCAGCAGTTCCCGACAGGGGGATCCTTGGACCTACGAGCAGTACTTC. Its protein product is CASSSRQGDPWTYEQYF.

Only a few counts were recorded for this clonotype. The genes are TRBV30 and TRBJ2-7, with 8 bases fitting TRBD1. The germline gives CDR1 GTSNPN, CDR2 SVGIG (reference sequence). The V and J ends lost 7 bases and 3 bases, in that order; junction bases with no gene match: 8. This CDR3 is 13 amino acids long. Here the CDR3 DNA reads TGTGCCTTAACAGGGGGGCACGGCTACGAGCAGTACTTC. Translation: CALTGGHGYEQYF.

This clonotype was recorded at least ten times. V is TRBV28 and J is TRBJ2-7, with no clear D. The CDR3 is 12 residues long. V lost 8 bases to trimming and J lost 0 bases, with 8 bases between them. From germline, CDR1 is MDHEN and CDR2 SYDVKM. The CDR3 DNA reads TGTGCCAGCGGAGCCCACTCCTACGAGCAGTACTTC. Translated: CASGAHSYEQYF.

This clonotype turned up a few times. This chain connects TRBV29-1 to TRBJ2-2; TRBD2 matches 9 bases. Per germline, CDR1 SQVTM and CDR2 ANQGSEA. V lost 3 bases and J lost 6; bases outside the gene matches: 11. The CDR3 runs to 16 residues. The CDR3 reads CSVEESSGIASGELFF. The CDR3 DNA follows: TGCAGCGTTGAGGAATCTAGCGGGATCGCCTCCGGGGAGCTGTTTTTT.